One sample yielded the 21 T cell receptor beta chains listed below, sequenced in a study of blood T cell repertoires in COVID-19. Only in-frame clones appear in the TCRdb table, and some are missing; sequencing was by immunoSEQ multiplex PCR. The sample has 95,000 to 100,000 clones; around 94% are singletons. Sequencing used peripheral blood. These receptors were taken from a man aged 45-65 years with active COVID-19.

CDR3 region: CASSPRTVEAFF. CDR3 bases: TGTGCCAGCAGTCCACGGACAGTTGAAGCTTTCTTT. The chain combines TRBV28 with TRBJ1-1, with D possibly TRBD1 on 6 matching bases. Per the germline V gene, CDR1 is MDHEN and CDR2 is SYDVKM. V was cut by 5 bases and J by 7 bases, with 11 bases left in between. This CDR3 spans 12 amino acids.

This rearrangement joins TRBV28 to TRBJ2-1; no reliable D call. Per germline, CDR1 MDHEN and CDR2 SYDVKM. The CDR3 is made up of 14 amino acids. V was clipped by 2 bases and J by 8 bases, with 13 bases between them. CDR3 DNA sequence: TGTGCCAGCAGTTTAGGTACCGGGTGGGATGAGCAGTTCTTC. Protein product: CASSLGTGWDEQFF. Combining the CDR3 with reference TRBV28 and TRBJ2-1 gives the whole variable domain DVKVTQSSRYLVKRTGEKVFLECVQDMDHENMFWYRQDPGLGLRLIYFSYDVKMKEKGDIPEGYSVSREKKERFSLILESASTNQTSMYLCASSLGTGWDEQFFGPGTRLTVL.

The chain has TRBV19 and TRBJ2-3, with 8 bases identical to TRBD1. CDR1 and CDR2 (germline): LNHDA, SQIVND (reference sequence). The CDR3 consists of 15 residues. J gave up 1 base and V 6 bases, and 6 bases lay outside the gene matches. CDR3 region: CASRKTGDGTDTQYF. The CDR3, as DNA: TGTGCCAGTAGAAAGACAGGGGATGGCACAGATACGCAGTATTTT. The full variable domain, completed using reference TRBV19 and TRBJ2-3, is DGGITQSPKYLFRKEGQNVTLSCEQNLNHDAMYWYRQDPGQGLRLIYYSQIVNDFQKGDIAEGYSVSREKKESFPLTVTSAQKNPTAFYLCASRKTGDGTDTQYFGPGTRLTVL.

The chain combines TRBV28 with TRBJ2-7; TRBD1 matches at 7 bases. V was clipped by 5 bases and J by 0 bases; unmatched bases: 13. The CDR3 runs 17 residues. Germline CDR1 is MDHEN and CDR2 is SYDVKM. CDR3 region: CASSDRARWDSSYEQYF. DNA of the CDR3: TGTGCCAGCAGTGATAGGGCAAGATGGGACAGCTCCTACGAGCAGTACTTC.

The chain has TRBV9 and TRBJ2-2, with 13 bases aligning to TRBD2. The CDR3 consists of 18 residues. Germline assignment: CDR1 SGDLS and CDR2 YYNGEE. Trimming cost V 0 bases and J 3 bases; bases outside gene matches: 5. CDR3 amino acids: CASSVAWTSGRDTGELFF. In nucleotides, the CDR3 is TGTGCCAGCAGCGTAGCTTGGACTAGCGGGAGAGACACCGGGGAGCTGTTTTTT.

V and J are TRBV11-2 and TRBJ2-7; 7 bases match TRBD2. This CDR3 contains 13 residues. Looked up from germline, CDR1 is SGHAT and CDR2 is FQNNGV. Trimming took 5 bases from V and 3 from J; bases not matched to a gene: 4. This chain's CDR3 is CASSHTSDYEQYF. The CDR3, as DNA: TGTGCCAGCAGCCATACTAGCGACTACGAGCAGTACTTC.

The chain recombines TRBV5-4 with TRBJ1-1, with D possibly matching TRBD1 (5 bases). V shed 2 bases and J shed 4 bases, with 12 bases lying between them. The V gene's germline CDR1 is SGHNT and CDR2 YYREEE (reference sequence). The CDR3 consists of 14 residues. CDR3 DNA: TGTGCCAGCAGCTTCCCAGGGATGGGCACTGAAGCTTTCTTT. It specifies CASSFPGMGTEAFF.

The chain recombines TRBV30 with TRBJ2-5, with D possibly TRBD1 on 5 matching bases. Trimming took 0 bases from V and 4 from J, leaving 15 bases between them. The germline gives CDR1 GTSNPN, CDR2 SVGIG (reference sequence). The CDR3 loop spans 15 amino acids. CDR3 amino acids: CAWSVIAKRGETQYF. CDR3 sequence (DNA): TGTGCCTGGAGTGTAATCGCTAAAAGGGGAGAGACCCAGTACTTC.

The CDR3 DNA reads as TGTGCCAGCAGCCCTCGACAGGGGGTTATTGAAGCTTTCTTT. Translated, it gives CASSPRQGVIEAFF. This sequence joins TRBV11-2 and TRBJ1-1; 9 bases are a match to TRBD1. Trimming cost V 5 bases and J 7 bases; bases outside gene matches: 8. The CDR3 totals 14 residues. Germline V lookup: CDR1 SGHAT, CDR2 FQNNGV.

This chain uses TRBV5-1 with TRBJ1-1, with D hard to call. The CDR3 has 14 residues. The germline V gene encodes CDR1 SGHRS and CDR2 YFSETQ. The V end was cut by 3 bases, the J end by 0 bases, with 9 bases between. For the CDR3, the DNA is TGCGCCAGCAGCTCTGGTTCTATGAACACTGAAGCTTTCTTT. This gives the protein CASSSGSMNTEAFF.

This clone came up once. This chain links TRBV27 with TRBJ2-1, with a tentative D call TRBD1 (6 bases). Germline V gene sequence: CDR1 MNHEY, CDR2 SMNVEV (reference sequence). The CDR3 covers 15 residues. Trimming shortened V by 3 bases and J by 0 bases, and 9 bases separated the two germline ends. The CDR3 spells CASSFKGGSYNEQFF. The CDR3 nucleotides read TGTGCCAGCAGTTTTAAAGGGGGCTCCTACAATGAGCAGTTCTTC.

This chain connects TRBV5-1 to TRBJ2-1; 7 bases are shared with TRBD2. The CDR3 length is 15 residues. Trimming cost V 0 bases and J 4 bases; bases outside gene matches: 4. CDR1 and CDR2 from the germline V gene are SGHRS and YFSETQ. The CDR3: CASSLGSSGYNEQFF. The CDR3 DNA follows: TGCGCCAGCAGCTTGGGATCTAGCGGTTACAATGAGCAGTTCTTC.

This chain links TRBV28 with TRBJ2-3; tentative D call: TRBD1 (6 bases). V lost 2 bases, J lost 4 bases, and 13 bases lay in between. Germline-derived CDR1 and CDR2 are MDHEN and SYDVKM. The CDR3 loop spans 15 amino acids. The CDR3 sequence: CASSLTGLAADTQYF. The CDR3 bases are TGTGCCAGCAGTTTAACAGGGTTAGCAGCAGATACGCAGTATTTT. The full variable domain, its missing parts supplied by reference TRBV28 and TRBJ2-3, is DVKVTQSSRYLVKRTGEKVFLECVQDMDHENMFWYRQDPGLGLRLIYFSYDVKMKEKGDIPEGYSVSREKKERFSLILESASTNQTSMYLCASSLTGLAADTQYFGPGTRLTVL.

The V call is TRBV7-2, the J call TRBJ2-1; the D gene is possibly TRBD2 (6 bases). Trimming took off 5 bases at V and 5 bases at J, with 16 bases between the two ends. The CDR3 length is 15 residues. Germline V CDR1 and CDR2: SGHTA, FQGNSA. The DNA of the CDR3 is TGTGCCAGCAGCACGGGACTGCCAGGCCACAATGAGCAGTTCTTC. Protein sequence: CASSTGLPGHNEQFF.

V usage is TRBV7-3 and J usage is TRBJ1-1; 7 nucleotides agree with TRBD1. V lost 4 bases, J lost 4 bases, and 6 bases stayed unmatched. Germline CDR1 SGHTA, CDR2 FQGTGA. The CDR3 consists of 14 residues. As DNA, the CDR3 is TGTGCCAGCAGCTCACAGGGGCCGGGCACTGAAGCTTTCTTT. Translation: CASSSQGPGTEAFF.

The V and J genes are TRBV28 and TRBJ1-2; D might be TRBD1 (5 bases). The CDR3 is made up of 12 amino acids. Germline CDR1 MDHEN, CDR2 SYDVKM. V lost 7 bases and J 2 bases, leaving 8 bases between the germline ends. CDR3 nucleotides: TGTGCCAGCATCGGGGGGAACTATGGCTACACCTTC. This translates into CASIGGNYGYTF.

The chain combines TRBV4-2 with TRBJ2-6, with 12 bases lining up with TRBD1. The CDR3 consists of 19 residues. Looked up from germline, CDR1 is LGHNA and CDR2 is YNFKEQ. Trimming at V came to 0 bases and at J to 3 bases, leaving 6 bases not matched to a gene. The chain's CDR3 is CASSQEGTGGMGGANVLTF. CDR3 nucleotide sequence: TGTGCCAGCAGCCAAGAGGGGACAGGGGGCATGGGTGGGGCCAACGTCCTGACTTTC.

The chain carries TRBV6-6 and TRBJ2-3; TRBD2 agrees at 9 bases. CDR3 length: 15 residues. V shed 6 bases, J shed 2 bases, and the junction held 6 bases outside the gene matches. Germline V gives CDR1 MNHNY, CDR2 SVGAGI (reference sequence). The chain's CDR3 is CASSSSGRDTDTQYF. CDR3 coding DNA: TGTGCCAGCAGCAGTAGCGGGAGAGACACAGATACGCAGTATTTT.

This clone came up once. The chain combines TRBV2 with TRBJ2-3; D gene unclear. The CDR3 is 15 amino acids. V was cut by 4 bases and J by 0 bases, with 11 bases left in between. The germline CDR1 and CDR2 sequences are SNHLY and FYNNEI. The CDR3 DNA follows: TGTGCCAGCAGTGCCTTAGTGCGAAGCACAGATACGCAGTATTTT. The encoded protein is CASSALVRSTDTQYF.

V usage is TRBV7-9 and J usage is TRBJ2-6, with D possibly matching TRBD2 (5 bases). The CDR3 sequence is 18 residues long. Trimming pared 1 base from V and 0 bases from J, leaving 13 bases between. Germline values: CDR1 SEHNR, CDR2 FQNEAQ (reference sequence). The CDR3 region has the DNA TGTGCCAGCAGCTTAGGGGGAATGGAGGACTCTGGGGCCAACGTCCTGACTTTC. As protein: CASSLGGMEDSGANVLTF. The variable domain in full, with the rest retrieved from reference TRBV7-9 and TRBJ2-6, is DTGVSQNPRHKITKRGQNVTFRCDPISEHNRLYWYRQTLGQGPEFLTYFQNEAQLEKSRLLSDRFSAERPKGSFSTLEIQRTEQGDSAMYLCASSLGGMEDSGANVLTFGAGSRLTVL.

The chain couples TRBV18 to TRBJ2-3; 10 bases match TRBD1. The CDR3 length is 16 residues. J lost 2 bases, V lost 4 bases, and 6 bases had no gene match. Germline V gene data show CDR1 as KGHSH and CDR2 as LQKENI. The CDR3 DNA sequence: TGTGCCAGCTCACGGACCGGGACAGGGGCCACAGATACGCAGTATTTT. This gives the protein CASSRTGTGATDTQYF.